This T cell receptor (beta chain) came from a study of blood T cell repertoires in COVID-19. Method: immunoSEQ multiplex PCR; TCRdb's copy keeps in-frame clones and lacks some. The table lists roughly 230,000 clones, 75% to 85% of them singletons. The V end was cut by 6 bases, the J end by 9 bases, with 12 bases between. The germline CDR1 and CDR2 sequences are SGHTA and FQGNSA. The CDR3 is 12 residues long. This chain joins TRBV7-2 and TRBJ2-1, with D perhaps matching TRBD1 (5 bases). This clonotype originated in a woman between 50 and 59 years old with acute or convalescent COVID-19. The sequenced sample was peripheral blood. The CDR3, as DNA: TGTGCCAGCAGGTTAACAGGACGTGAGCAGTTCTTC. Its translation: CASRLTGREQFF. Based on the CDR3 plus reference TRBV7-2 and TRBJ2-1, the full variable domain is GAGVSQSPSNKVTEKGKDVELRCDPISGHTALYWYRQSLGQGLEFLIYFQGNSAPDKSGLPSDRFSAERTGGSVSTLTIQRTQQEDSAVYLCASRLTGREQFFGPGTRLTVL.